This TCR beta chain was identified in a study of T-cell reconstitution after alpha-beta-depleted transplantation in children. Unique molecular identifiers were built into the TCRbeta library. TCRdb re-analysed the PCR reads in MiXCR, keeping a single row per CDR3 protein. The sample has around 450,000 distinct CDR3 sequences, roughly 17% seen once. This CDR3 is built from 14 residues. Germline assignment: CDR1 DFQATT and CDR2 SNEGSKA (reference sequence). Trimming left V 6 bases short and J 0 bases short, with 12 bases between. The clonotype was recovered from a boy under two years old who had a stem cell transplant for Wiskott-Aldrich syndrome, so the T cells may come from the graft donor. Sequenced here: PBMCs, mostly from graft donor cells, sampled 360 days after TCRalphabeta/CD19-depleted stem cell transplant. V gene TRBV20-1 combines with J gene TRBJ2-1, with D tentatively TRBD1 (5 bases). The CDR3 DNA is TGCAGTGCATCACAGGTTAGCTCCTACAATGAGCAGTTCTTC. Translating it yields CSASQVSSYNEQFF.